These T cell receptor beta chains were read from a single sample in a study of coeliac disease. Measured with immunoSEQ multiplex PCR; TCRdb has only the in-frame clones, and not every one. The sample comprises about 6,500 clones, approximately 72% of which are singletons, and about 6.7% rests with the top ten. Sequencing was carried out using lamina propria lymphocytes from the gut. The source is a man in his fifties or sixties with active celiac disease. Each CDR3 is given with its conserved first and last residue. D genes are given only for firm matches. Rows may omit the clone size; those that give it use once, few, many or a size class.

TRBJ1-1	TRBV28	once	TRBD1	TGTGCCAGCACCATTCGGACAGGGGGAAAGACTGAAGCTTTCTTT	CASTIRTGGKTEAFF
TRBJ1-6	TRBV28	-	TRBD1	TGTGCCAGCAGTTACAGGGGGAGAAATTCACCCCTCCACTTT	CASSYRGRNSPLHF
TRBJ2-7	TRBV7-2	-	-	TGTGCCAGCAGCTTAAGATCTGAGCGCCCCTACGAGCAGTACTTC	CASSLRSERPYEQYF
TRBJ2-5	TRBV5-1	-	-	TGCGCCAGCAGCTTGCAGGGTGCAGGAGAGACCCAGTACTTC	CASSLQGAGETQYF
TRBJ1-4	TRBV28	-	-	TGTGCCAGCAGTTCAAGGACGGGGAATGAAAAACTGTTTTTT	CASSSRTGNEKLFF
TRBJ2-6	TRBV29-1	few	-	TGCAGCGTTTCTTTTAGCTCTGGGGCCAACGTCCTGACTTTC	CSVSFSSGANVLTF
TRBJ1-2	TRBV29-1	-	-	TGCAGCGTCCCTAGTCGACAGTCCTATGGCTACACCTTC	CSVPSRQSYGYTF
TRBJ1-3	TRBV2	-	-	TGTGCCAGCAGTCAACAGGCACTCTCTGGAAACACCATATATTTT	CASSQQALSGNTIYF
TRBJ1-2	TRBV5-1	medium-sized	TRBD1	TGCGCCAGCAGCTCGACAGGGGGAAGCTATGGCTACACCTTC	CASSSTGGSYGYTF
TRBJ2-1	TRBV7-3	-	TRBD2	TGTGCCAGCAGCTGGACTAGCGGGGATGGTGAGCAGTTCTTC	CASSWTSGDGEQFF
TRBJ1-2	TRBV10-3	-	-	TGTGCCATCAGTGCGGACAGCTCTAACTATGGCTACACCTTC	CAISADSSNYGYTF
TRBJ2-7	TRBV9	-	TRBD2	TGTGCCAGCAGCGTAGGGGCTAGCGGGGGGAGTTACGAGCAGTACTTC	CASSVGASGGSYEQYF
TRBJ2-5	TRBV7-2	-	TRBD2	TGTGCCAGCAGCTTAGAATTAGCGGGAGGGACCCAGTACTTC	CASSLELAGGTQYF
TRBJ1-4	TRBV7-2	-	-	TGTGCCAGCAGCTCCAGGGGAAATGAAAAACTGTTTTTT	CASSSRGNEKLFF
TRBJ1-1	TRBV30	-	TRBD1	TGTGCCTGGAGGTGGGTGACAGGGTACAATGAAGCTTTCTTT	CAWRWVTGYNEAFF
TRBJ2-7	TRBV5-1	few	-	TGCGCCAGCAGCCTACGGACTGGAGATAGCTACGAGCAGTACTTC	CASSLRTGDSYEQYF
TRBJ2-1	TRBV5-1	-	TRBD1	TGCGCCAGCAGCTGGGACAGGGTGTACGATGAGCAGTTCTTC	CASSWDRVYDEQFF
TRBJ2-3	TRBV9	once	TRBD2	TGTGCCAGCAGTCCGCCAGGGCTAGCGGGGGGGGATACGCAGTATTTT	CASSPPGLAGGDTQYF